The rows below give T cell receptor beta chains drawn from one sample of a study of tumor-infiltrating lymphocytes in primary liver carcinoma. One entry per CDR3 protein results from TCRdb running MiXCR on the multiplex PCR reads. The data show some 200,000 distinct CDR3 sequences, roughly two thirds seen once. The sample taken for sequencing was peripheral blood. These receptors came from a woman aged 55-69 years with primary liver carcinoma and hepatitis B virus infection. CDR3s include the opening cysteine and the closing phenylalanine or tryptophan. The order of the fields is J gene, V gene, D gene, clone size, CDR3 DNA, CDR3 protein. The D gene is left open where the match is weak. Clone size is not always given. Where it is, it says once, few, many or a class for expanded clones.

TRBJ2-7	TRBV13	.	.	TGTGCCAGCAGCCAGGTCTCCTACGAGCAGTACTTC	CASSQVSYEQYF
TRBJ1-6	TRBV28	.	.	TGTGCCAGCAGTTTCGGGCGGCAAAATTCACCCCTCCACTTT	CASSFGRQNSPLHF
TRBJ1-2	TRBV4-1	.	few	TGCGCCAGCAGCCGAGAATCCGGAAGGGGCTACACCTTC	CASSRESGRGYTF
TRBJ1-5	TRBV11-1	TRBD1	once	TGTGTCACCAGCCCCACTCCGGGACAGGGAACGATAGCGGGATTCAACGATAGCAATCAGCCCCAGCATTTT	CVTSPTPGQGTIAGFNDSNQPQHF
TRBJ1-2	TRBV28	.	few	TGTGCCAGCAGCATCGGACTGAACTATGGCTACACCTTC	CASSIGLNYGYTF
TRBJ1-5	TRBV4-1	.	many	TGCGCCAGCAGCCAAGATGGCGGAGGGAAGGGGTATCAGCCCCAGCATTTT	CASSQDGGGKGYQPQHF
TRBJ2-1	TRBV11-3	.	.	TGTGTCAGCAGCGGAGGGGGGGGCGGTGAGCAGTTCTTT	CVSSGGGGGEQFF
TRBJ2-5	TRBV11-3	.	many	TGTGCCAGCAGCTTAGGAACTGGGACCCAGTACTTC	CASSLGTGTQYF
TRBJ2-7	TRBV12-3/TRBV12-4	TRBD1	.	TGTGCCGGCAGTATGGGAACAGGGGGCTACGAGCAGTACTTC	CAGSMGTGGYEQYF
TRBJ2-3	TRBV28	.	.	TGTGCCAGCAGTTTGCGCAGGGACACAGATACGCAGTATTTT	CASSLRRDTDTQYF
TRBJ2-4	TRBV5-1	TRBD1	.	TGCGCCAGCAGCGGGGAGACAGGGCTTGGAAACATTCAGTACTTC	CASSGETGLGNIQYF
TRBJ2-5	TRBV12-3/TRBV12-4	.	once	TGTGCCAGCAGTTTAATTGAGAGGGAGACCCAGTACTTC	CASSLIERETQYF
TRBJ2-7	TRBV10-2	TRBD2	many	TGCGCCAGCAGTGAAGGGAAGCGGGAGGGCCTTCTGGAATCCTACGAGCAGTACTTC	CASSEGKREGLLESYEQYF
TRBJ2-2	TRBV28	.	.	TGTACCAGCAGTTTAGGGCAGGCCCAGAGGGGCGGGGAGCTGTTTTTT	CTSSLGQAQRGGELFF
TRBJ1-1	TRBV11-2	.	.	TGTGCCAGCTGCTTAATAAGATGGAACACTGAAGCTTTCTTT	CASCLIRWNTEAFF
TRBJ2-7	TRBV5-4	.	.	TGTGCCAGCAGCCCCCCGGGACGCTACGAGCAGTACTTC	CASSPPGRYEQYF
TRBJ2-3	TRBV6-1	TRBD2	many	TGTGCCAGCAGTCTAGCGGGAGATGCGCAGTATTTT	CASSLAGDAQYF
TRBJ1-2	TRBV29-1	TRBD1	.	TGCGGCGTGGACCCGCGGACAGGACTCGTCTCCTATGGCTACACCTTC	CGVDPRTGLVSYGYTF
TRBJ2-7	TRBV12-3/TRBV12-4	.	many	TGTGCCAGCAGTTTAGTTGTAGGGGAGAAGCAGTACTTC	CASSLVVGEKQYF
TRBJ1-5	TRBV4-1	.	few	TGCGCCAGCAGCCACGCCTTGCAGAGGGGCAATCAGCCCCAGCATTTT	CASSHALQRGNQPQHF
TRBJ2-3	TRBV12-3/TRBV12-4	.	once	TGTGCTAGCAGAGGAGTGGGCAGCGTCCTGGATACGCAGTATTTT	CASRGVGSVLDTQYF
TRBJ1-1	TRBV9	TRBD1	.	TGTGCCAGCACCCAGGGGGATAACACTGAAGCTTTCTTT	CASTQGDNTEAFF
TRBJ2-1	TRBV6-1	.	.	TGTGCCAGCCCCCCGATGGGGAGGAGGGTCGTTGAGCAGTTCTTC	CASPPMGRRVVEQFF
TRBJ2-1	TRBV11-2	.	.	TGTGCCAGCAGCTTGGTGCAGAATTCCGGTGAGCAGTTCTTC	CASSLVQNSGEQFF
TRBJ1-1	TRBV29-1	.	.	TGCAGTGTCGCTAGGAGGGATAACACTGAAGCTTTCTTT	CSVARRDNTEAFF
TRBJ2-5	TRBV11-2	.	.	TGTGCCAGCAGCGAATGGCCCCGTGAGACCCACTACTTC	CASSEWPRETHYF
TRBJ2-2	TRBV14	.	.	TGTGCCAGTAGCCTCCCCCTGATAGCGGAAGTTTCCGGGGAGCTGTTTTTT	CASSLPLIAEVSGELFF
TRBJ2-1	TRBV11-3	TRBD2	.	TGTACCAGCAGCTCTAACGGGAGGGCCGCGGAGCAGTTCTTC	CTSSSNGRAAEQFF
TRBJ2-7	TRBV28	TRBD2	.	TGTCCCAGCAGTTTACGTCCCGGGACAGGGGCTAGCGGGAGGGCTTACGAGCAGTACTTC	CPSSLRPGTGASGRAYEQYF
TRBJ2-5	TRBV11-2	TRBD1	once	TGTGCCAGCAACTCTTACGACAGGGGGCGAGTAGCGGGGGAGACCCAGTACTTC	CASNSYDRGRVAGETQYF
TRBJ1-4	TRBV13	.	.	TGTGCCAGCGGCTTGGGGACCCTCGGGGAAAAACTGTTTTTT	CASGLGTLGEKLFF
TRBJ2-7	TRBV6-1	.	many	TGTGCCAGCAGTGTACGTTCCGGGACCTACGAGCAGTACTTC	CASSVRSGTYEQYF
TRBJ1-1	TRBV30	TRBD1	.	TGTGCCTGTCAGGGACAGGTGAACACTGAAGCTTTCTTT	CACQGQVNTEAFF
TRBJ2-1	TRBV10-1	.	few	TGCGCCAGCAGTGAATCTGGCGGGATAATCATCGATGAGCAGTTCTTC	CASSESGGIIIDEQFF
TRBJ2-7	TRBV11-2	TRBD2	.	TGTGCCAGCAGCCGAGAGGGGAGGGGCACCTACGAGCAATACTTC	CASSREGRGTYEQYF
TRBJ2-1	TRBV6-1	TRBD2	.	TGTGCCAGCGGGAACATAGGGGCGGGAGGTTACAATGAGCAATTCTTC	CASGNIGAGGYNEQFF
TRBJ1-1	TRBV12-3/TRBV12-4	.	.	TGTGCCAGCATTTTCGGGACGCACACTGAAGCTTCCTTT	CASIFGTHTEASF
TRBJ1-4	TRBV11-2	.	.	TGTGCCAGCAGCTTATCGTTAGAGGACGGTGAAAAACTGTTTTTT	CASSLSLEDGEKLFF
TRBJ2-1	TRBV12-3/TRBV12-4	.	.	TGTGCCAGCGCCCGAAGGGGCGGGGATTTACTTAATGAGCAGTTCTTC	CASARRGGDLLNEQFF
TRBJ2-7	TRBV6-5	TRBD1	few	TGTGCCAGCAGGTACTACCGGGACAGCTCCTACGAGCAGTACTTC	CASRYYRDSSYEQYF
TRBJ2-5	TRBV4-1	TRBD2	.	TGCGCCAGCAGCCAAGTCAGAGCGGGAGTTGAGACCCAGTACTTC	CASSQVRAGVETQYF
TRBJ2-3	TRBV10-1	TRBD1	.	TGCGCCAGCAGTGGGGGACAGGGTCAAGTAGATATGCAGTATTTT	CASSGGQGQVDMQYF
TRBJ2-5	TRBV7-3	.	.	TGTACCAGCAGCTTGGGGTTCCGGGAGACCCAGTACTTC	CTSSLGFRETQYF
TRBJ2-1	TRBV10-3	TRBD2	.	TGTGCCATCAGTGATGGAATAGCGGGAGGGCCGGGTGAGCAGTTCTTC	CAISDGIAGGPGEQFF
TRBJ2-1	TRBV29-1	TRBD1	many	TGCAGCGTTGGGGGACAGGGAAATGAGCAGTTCTTC	CSVGGQGNEQFF
TRBJ2-7	TRBV2	.	.	TGTGCCAGCAGTGAAAGTGCTCTGGTCGAGCAGTACTTC	CASSESALVEQYF
TRBJ2-7	TRBV11-2	TRBD2	.	TGTACCAGCAGCCCCGGACTAGCAGAATACGAGCAATACTTC	CTSSPGLAEYEQYF
TRBJ2-3	TRBV28	.	few	TGTGCCAGCAGTTTGAGACCAGAAGGCACAGATACGCAGTATTTT	CASSLRPEGTDTQYF
TRBJ1-1	TRBV11-2	TRBD1	.	TGTGCCAGCAGCTTAGGGGACAGAACAGAAAACACTGAAGCTTTCTTT	CASSLGDRTENTEAFF
TRBJ2-1	TRBV28	TRBD2	.	TGTGCCAGCAGTTCGACTAGCGGGAGCTCCTACAATGAGCAGTTCTTC	CASSSTSGSSYNEQFF
TRBJ2-7	TRBV30	TRBD1	.	TGTGCCTGGAGTAATACCGGGACAGGGGACGAGCAGTGCTTC	CAWSNTGTGDEQCF